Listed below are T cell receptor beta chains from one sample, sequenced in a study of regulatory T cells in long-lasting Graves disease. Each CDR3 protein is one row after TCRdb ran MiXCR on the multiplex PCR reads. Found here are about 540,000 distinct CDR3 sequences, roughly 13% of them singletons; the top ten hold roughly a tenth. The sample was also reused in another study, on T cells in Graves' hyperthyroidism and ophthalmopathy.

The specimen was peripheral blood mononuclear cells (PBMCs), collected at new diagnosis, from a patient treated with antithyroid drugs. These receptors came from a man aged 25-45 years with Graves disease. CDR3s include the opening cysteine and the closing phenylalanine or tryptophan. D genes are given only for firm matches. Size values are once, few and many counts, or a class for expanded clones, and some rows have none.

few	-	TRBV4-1	CASSRLQVTYGYTF
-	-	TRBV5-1	CASSLEDGGWPQHF
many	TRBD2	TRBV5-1	CASSRRGLAGRELFF
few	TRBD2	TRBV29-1	CSVDGPGTTSGELFF
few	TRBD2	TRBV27	CATLRAGGNEQFF
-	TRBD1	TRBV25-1	CASSGTRDRSFF
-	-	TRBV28	CASSLYGSGSYNEQFF
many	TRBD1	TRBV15	CATSRETGAGANVLTF
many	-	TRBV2	CASSARPSNQPQHF
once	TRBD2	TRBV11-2	CASSGPGLAIDTQYF
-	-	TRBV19	CASSGFSRTDTQYF
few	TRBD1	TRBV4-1	CASSPEGQASRDEQYF
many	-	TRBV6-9	CASSYTLGSMVYEQYF
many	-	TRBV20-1	CSASWVGNEQFF
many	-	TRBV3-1	CASSQGNRVHEQYF
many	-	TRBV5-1	CASSLGQRDSPLHF
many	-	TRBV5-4	CASSFAVGNEQFF
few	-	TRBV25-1	CASREGDTGNTIYF
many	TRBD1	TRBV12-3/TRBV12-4	CASSLTGEVTEAFF
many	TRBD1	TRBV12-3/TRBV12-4	CAGGRGQSEAFF
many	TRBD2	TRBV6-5	CASSLGLAGRHEQFF
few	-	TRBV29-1	CSVAEAGFEKLFF
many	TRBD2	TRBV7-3	CASSRSSGRAGQETQYF
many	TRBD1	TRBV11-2	CASGQAWDRGWNEQFF
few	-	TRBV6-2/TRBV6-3	CASRTGTRLTGELFF
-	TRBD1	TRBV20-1	CSARDSGGLGNQPQHF
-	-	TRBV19	CASSTGVSSGANVLTF
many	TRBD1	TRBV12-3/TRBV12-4	CASTVPGQSTDTQYF
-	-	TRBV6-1	CASSEASTVYEQYF
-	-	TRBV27	CASSLEGRRSYEQYF
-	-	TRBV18	CASSPRLSGPINEQFF
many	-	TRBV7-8	CASSLVEGAVLDPIYNEQFF
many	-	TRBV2	CASTVGRTNQPQHF
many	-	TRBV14	CASSQLGAPSNTGELFF
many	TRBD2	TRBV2	CASSTSGRYRNEQFF
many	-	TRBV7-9	CASSKPNYEQYF
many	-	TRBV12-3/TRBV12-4	CASTPGHKRHNEQFF
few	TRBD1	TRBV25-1	CASSMVQGAGEGGANVLTF
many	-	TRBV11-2	CASSPLRGSTEAFF
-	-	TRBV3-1	CASSRKGYYGYTF
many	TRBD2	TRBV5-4	CASSSEPGGPVGEQFF
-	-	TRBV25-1	CASSVGREDGELFF
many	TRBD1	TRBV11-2	CASSIGTGGSRGYTF
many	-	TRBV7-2	CASSLASGEPQHF
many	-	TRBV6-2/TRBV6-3	CATKQTNEQFF
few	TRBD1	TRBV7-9	CATQGTALDGYTF
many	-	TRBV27	CASSLSSGAKRNTEAFF
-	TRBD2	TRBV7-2	CASSLEVTSGYNEQFF